These 10 T cell receptor beta chains came from one sample sequenced in a study of cytomegalovirus exposure and HLA in healthy donors. Amplification used 60 Vbeta primers and 13 Jbeta primers. The repertoire was sequenced with immunoSEQ multiplex PCR; TCRdb's copy has only in-frame clones and lacks some. The profile covers about 140,000 clones, with about 83% appearing a single time and 4% to 6.5% taken by the ten largest. Specimen: PBMCs. These receptors were obtained from a woman in her twenties or thirties in good health and CMV-seronegative.

The chain uses TRBV7-8 and TRBJ2-3; 9 bases align to TRBD1. Germline V gene data show CDR1 as SGHVS and CDR2 as FQNEAQ. The V segment lost 5 bases and the J segment 9 bases; nucleotides outside the gene matches: 3. The CDR3 loop spans 12 amino acids. The CDR3 protein is CASSSTGGTQYF. The CDR3 coding sequence is TGTGCCAGCAGCAGTACAGGGGGCACGCAGTATTTT.

J is TRBJ1-2 and V is TRBV6-1, with 7 bases identical to TRBD1. The CDR3 has 14 amino acids. In germline, CDR1 is MNHNS, CDR2 SASEGT. The V gene end was trimmed by 0 bases and the J gene end by 4 bases; junction bases not matched to a gene: 2. The CDR3 here is CASSEAPGGYGYTF. CDR3 coding DNA: TGTGCCAGCAGTGAAGCGCCAGGGGGCTATGGCTACACCTTC.

V and J are TRBV7-6 and TRBJ2-1; 11 bases fit TRBD2. The CDR3 has 17 residues. Germline V lookup: CDR1 SGHVS, CDR2 FNYEAQ. V dropped 2 bases and J dropped 4; count of bases not matched to a gene: 7. This chain's CDR3 is CASSLSTSGGFYNEQFF. The CDR3 DNA reads as TGTGCCAGCAGCTTAAGTACTAGCGGGGGCTTTTACAATGAGCAGTTCTTC.

This chain uses TRBV19 with TRBJ1-1; TRBD1 might be the D (5 bases). V lost 3 bases and J 1 base, leaving 9 bases between the germline ends. Germline-derived CDR1 and CDR2 are LNHDA and SQIVND (reference sequence). This CDR3 is 14 amino acids long. This CDR3 is CASSMGGSNTEAFF. The DNA for the CDR3 is TGTGCCAGTAGTATGGGGGGTTCGAACACTGAAGCTTTCTTT.

The chain joins TRBV10-2 to TRBJ2-7; 10 bases match TRBD1. This CDR3 has 14 residues. V lost 8 bases, J lost 6 bases, and 10 bases stayed unmatched. Germline V gives CDR1 WSHSY, CDR2 SAAADI. The CDR3 nucleotides are TGCGCCAGCTCCTCCGGGACAGGGGTCGCCGAGCAGTACTTC. Protein sequence: CASSSGTGVAEQYF.

The rearrangement links TRBV19 to TRBJ1-5; 10 bases agree with TRBD1. Trimming took 6 bases from V and 3 from J; bases not matched to a gene: 5. The V gene's germline CDR1 is LNHDA and CDR2 SQIVND (reference sequence). The CDR3 is 15 amino acids. The CDR3 nucleotides are TGTGCCAGTAGCTCGGGACAGGGGATCAATCAGCCCCAGCATTTT. Translating it yields CASSSGQGINQPQHF.

The rearrangement links TRBV27 to TRBJ2-1; the D gene is possibly TRBD1 (7 bases). The V and J ends lost 6 bases and 10 bases respectively, with 13 bases between them. The V gene's germline CDR1 is MNHEY and CDR2 SMNVEV (reference sequence). This CDR3 spans 12 amino acids. CDR3 DNA sequence: TGTGCCAGCAGCCTCGGGGGACAGGAGCAGTTCTTC. Protein product: CASSLGGQEQFF.

The V gene is TRBV7-9, the J gene TRBJ2-7; maybe TRBD2 (5 bases). This CDR3 contains 14 residues. Germline-derived CDR1 and CDR2 are SEHNR and FQNEAQ (reference sequence). V was trimmed by 4 bases and J by 5 bases, leaving 15 bases between them. CDR3 coding DNA: TGTGCCAGCAGCTCCCTCCGGGGTGTGGACGAGCAGTACTTC. As protein: CASSSLRGVDEQYF.

There are a few counts of this clone. As DNA, the CDR3 is TGTGCCTCTAGCGGGAGGCGCAATGAGCAGTTCTTC. Protein product: CASSGRRNEQFF. The gene calls are TRBV6-5 and TRBJ2-1, with 11 positions matching TRBD2. The junction had 3 bases not matched to a gene; V was cut back by 11 bases and J by 6 bases. Germline-derived CDR1 and CDR2 are MNHEY and SVGAGI. The CDR3 sequence is 12 residues long.

V and J are TRBV7-9 and TRBJ2-7; TRBD2 might be the D (7 bases). Germline loops: CDR1 SEHNR, CDR2 FQNEAQ (reference sequence). Deletions cut 4 bases from V and 5 bases from J, with 12 bases between. The CDR3 has 13 amino acids. CDR3 sequence (DNA): TGTGCCAGCAGCTGGAGGGGGGGGGACGAGCAGTACTTC. It codes for CASSWRGGDEQYF.